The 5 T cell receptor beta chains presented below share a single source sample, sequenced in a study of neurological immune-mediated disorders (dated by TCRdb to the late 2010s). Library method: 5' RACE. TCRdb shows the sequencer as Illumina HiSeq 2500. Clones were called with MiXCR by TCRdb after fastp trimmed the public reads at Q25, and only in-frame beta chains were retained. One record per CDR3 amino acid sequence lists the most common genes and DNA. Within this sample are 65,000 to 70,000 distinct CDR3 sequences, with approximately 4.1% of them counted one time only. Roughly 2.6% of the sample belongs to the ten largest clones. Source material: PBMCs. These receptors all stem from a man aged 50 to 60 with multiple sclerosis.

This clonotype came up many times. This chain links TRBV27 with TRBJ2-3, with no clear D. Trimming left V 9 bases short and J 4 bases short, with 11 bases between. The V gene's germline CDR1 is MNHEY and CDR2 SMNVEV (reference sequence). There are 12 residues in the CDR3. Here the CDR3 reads CARPSASDTQYF. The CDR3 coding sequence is TGTGCCAGACCCTCAGCGTCAGATACGCAGTATTTT.

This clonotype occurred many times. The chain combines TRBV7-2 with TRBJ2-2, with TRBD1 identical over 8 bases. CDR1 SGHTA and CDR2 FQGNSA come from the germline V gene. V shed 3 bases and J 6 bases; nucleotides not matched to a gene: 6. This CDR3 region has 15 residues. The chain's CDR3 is CASSFGTGAPGELFF. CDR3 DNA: TGTGCCAGCAGCTTCGGGACAGGTGCACCCGGGGAGCTGTTTTTT.

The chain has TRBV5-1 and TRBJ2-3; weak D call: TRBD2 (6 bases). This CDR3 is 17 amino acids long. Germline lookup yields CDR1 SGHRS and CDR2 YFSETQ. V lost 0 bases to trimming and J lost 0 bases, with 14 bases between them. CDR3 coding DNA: TGCGCCAGCAGCTTGGTTGGGACGGGGACTAGCACAGATACGCAGTATTTT. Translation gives CASSLVGTGTSTDTQYF.

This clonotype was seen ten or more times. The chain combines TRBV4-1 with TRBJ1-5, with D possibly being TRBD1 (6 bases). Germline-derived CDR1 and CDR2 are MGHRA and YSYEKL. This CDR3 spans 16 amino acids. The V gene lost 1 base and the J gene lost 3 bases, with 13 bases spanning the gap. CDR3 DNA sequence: TGCGCCAGCAGCCAAGTTCCGGGGGCCCCCAATCAGCCCCAGCATTTT. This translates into CASSQVPGAPNQPQHF.

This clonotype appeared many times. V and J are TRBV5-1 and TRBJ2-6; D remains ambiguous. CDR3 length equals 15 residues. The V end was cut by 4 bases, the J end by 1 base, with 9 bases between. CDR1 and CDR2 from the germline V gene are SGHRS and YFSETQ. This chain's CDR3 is CASSPPASGANVLTF. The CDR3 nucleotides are TGCGCCAGCAGCCCGCCTGCGTCTGGGGCCAACGTCCTGACTTTC. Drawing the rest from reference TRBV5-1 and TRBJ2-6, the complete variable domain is KAGVTQTPRYLIKTRGQQVTLSCSPISGHRSVSWYQQTPGQGLQFLFEYFSETQRNKGNFPGRFSGRQFSNSRSEMNVSTLELGDSALYLCASSPPASGANVLTFGAGSRLTVL.